These T cell receptor beta chains were read from a single sample in a study of blood T cell repertoires in COVID-19. Method: immunoSEQ multiplex PCR; TCRdb's copy keeps in-frame clones and lacks some. The table lists nearly 55,000 clones, just over 85% of them singletons. Sequencing input: peripheral blood. The origin of the receptors is a man in his 70s with active COVID-19. CDR3s include the opening cysteine and the closing phenylalanine or tryptophan. D genes are given only for firm matches. Clone size is given for some rows only: seen once, a few or many times, or a class if the clone is expanded.

TGTGCCAGTAGGCCAGCTGGGCAGGGAGGTCAGCCCCAGCATTTT	CASRPAGQGGQPQHF	TRBV19	TRBJ1-5	-	few
TGCGCCAGCAGCACGGACAGGGCCTCCTACGAGCAGTACTTC	CASSTDRASYEQYF	TRBV5-1	TRBJ2-7	TRBD1	-
TGTGCCAGCAGTGACGGGCAGGGGACCTTTGGCAATCAGCCCCAGCATTTT	CASSDGQGTFGNQPQHF	TRBV2	TRBJ1-5	-	-
TGTGCCAGCAGTCCAGGACAGGTTAGGCCCTACAATGAGCAGTTCTTC	CASSPGQVRPYNEQFF	TRBV6-2/TRBV6-3	TRBJ2-1	TRBD1	-
TGTGCCAGCAGCTGGGGACAGGGGGAAGGGGCTTTCTTT	CASSWGQGEGAFF	TRBV7-9	TRBJ1-1	TRBD1	few
TGTGCCAGCAGTGAAGCGGGGGGCACTGAAGCTTTCTTT	CASSEAGGTEAFF	TRBV6-1	TRBJ1-1	-	-
TGTGCCAGCAGGCAGGGGGGAAACACCGGGGAGCTGTTTTTT	CASRQGGNTGELFF	TRBV2	TRBJ2-2	-	-
TGTGCCAGCAGCACGACCGCAGGGGACGTATTGGTTCAGTACTTC	CASSTTAGDVLVQYF	TRBV5-5	TRBJ2-7	-	-
TGTGCCAGCAGCGCTCCCTCCGGACTAGCGGGGGGGCAAGAGACCCAGTACTTC	CASSAPSGLAGGQETQYF	TRBV9	TRBJ2-5	TRBD2	-
TGTGCCAGCAGCTTAAGGGCATCTAGCGGGAGGAATGAGCAGTTCTTC	CASSLRASSGRNEQFF	TRBV7-3	TRBJ2-1	TRBD2	-
TGTGCCAGTAGTATTCCCGGACAGGGAATAGAGACCCAGTACTTC	CASSIPGQGIETQYF	TRBV19	TRBJ2-5	TRBD1	-
TGTGCCAGCAGCTCCCGCGGGTTAGGGCAGTTCTTC	CASSSRGLGQFF	TRBV4-2	TRBJ2-1	-	-
TGTGCCAGCAAACGGGGGACAACTAATGAAAAACTGTTTTTT	CASKRGTTNEKLFF	TRBV7-2	TRBJ1-4	-	-
TGTGCCAGCAGTTTAGGGACAGGACTTTCCCTTTCAGCTTTCTTT	CASSLGTGLSLSAFF	TRBV6-5	TRBJ1-1	TRBD1	-
TGTGCCAGCAGTTTACAAGAGACCCAGTACTTC	CASSLQETQYF	TRBV6-6	TRBJ2-5	-	-
TGCAGCGTTGTATCCGGGTTTGGCTACACCTTC	CSVVSGFGYTF	TRBV29-1	TRBJ1-2	-	once
TGTGCCAGCAGCTTGGCAGGGAAGACAGATACGCAGTATTTT	CASSLAGKTDTQYF	TRBV7-3	TRBJ2-3	-	-
TGTGCCAGTAGTACCCCCGCGACAGGGTTGGGACAGCCCCAGCATTTT	CASSTPATGLGQPQHF	TRBV19	TRBJ1-5	TRBD1	-
TGTGCCAGCAGCACGGACAGGGTGCTAAACAATGAGCAGTTCTTC	CASSTDRVLNNEQFF	TRBV21-1	TRBJ2-1	-	-
TGTGCCACCAGTGACCAATATGGCACGCAAGAGACCCAGTACTTC	CATSDQYGTQETQYF	TRBV24-1	TRBJ2-5	-	-
TGTGCCAGCACCCTTGGACAGAGGGTGCATTTT	CASTLGQRVHF	TRBV6-6	TRBJ1-5	-	-
TGTGCCAGCAGTGAAGTATATAACACTGAAGCTTTCTTT	CASSEVYNTEAFF	TRBV2	TRBJ1-1	-	-
TGTGCCAGCAGCTTGGTGGGGGGATTGCTAGAACAATTCTATGGCTACACCTTC	CASSLVGGLLEQFYGYTF	TRBV5-4	TRBJ1-2	-	-
TGTGCCAGCAGCTCCGGTGGCGGGGGGGACTACAATGAGCAGTTCTTC	CASSSGGGGDYNEQFF	TRBV5-4	TRBJ2-1	TRBD2	-
TGTGCCAGCTCACCACGTCCAGGGCGCTGGGAGCAGTACTTC	CASSPRPGRWEQYF	TRBV18	TRBJ2-7	-	-
TGTGCCAGCAGTTTACAGGGGTCTCTCGCCTACGAGCAGTACTTC	CASSLQGSLAYEQYF	TRBV27	TRBJ2-7	-	few
TGTGCCAGCTCAATAACAGGGTCGGAGACCCAGTACTTC	CASSITGSETQYF	TRBV18	TRBJ2-5	-	-
TGTGCCAGCAGTGAGTGGCAGGGAAAGGCAGATACGCAGTATTTT	CASSEWQGKADTQYF	TRBV25-1	TRBJ2-3	-	-
TGTGCCAGCAGCTTGAGGGATTCTGGAAACACCATATATTTT	CASSLRDSGNTIYF	TRBV7-8	TRBJ1-3	-	-
TGTGCCAGCAGCTCACATAGCGGGGGGGCCCACAATGAGCAGTTCTTC	CASSSHSGGAHNEQFF	TRBV7-3	TRBJ2-1	TRBD2	-
TGTGCCAGCTTTACCGGGACTAGCGCGGAATACAATGAGCAGTTCTTC	CASFTGTSAEYNEQFF	TRBV6-4	TRBJ2-1	TRBD2	-
TGTGCCAGCAGCGGAAGGACAGGGCGGCAAGAGACCCAGTACTTC	CASSGRTGRQETQYF	TRBV5-4	TRBJ2-5	TRBD1	-
TGTGCCAGCAGAACGGGGCGGGGGGCCACCGGGGAGCTGTTTTTT	CASRTGRGATGELFF	TRBV6-6	TRBJ2-2	TRBD2	-
TGTGCCAGCAGCTTATTTAGCGGGCAAGAGACCCAGTACTTC	CASSLFSGQETQYF	TRBV11-1	TRBJ2-5	TRBD2	-
TGTGCCAGCAGCCCAAGCGGGACAGGGGACTACGAGCAGTACTTC	CASSPSGTGDYEQYF	TRBV7-3	TRBJ2-7	TRBD1	-
TGTGCCAGCAGTCCCCGGGGTAACTATGGCTACACCTTC	CASSPRGNYGYTF	TRBV6-5	TRBJ1-2	-	few
TGTGCCAGCAGCGTAGACTCCTTCGGGGGCTACACCTTC	CASSVDSFGGYTF	TRBV9	TRBJ1-2	-	-
TGTGCCAGTAGTCAGAGGACTAGCGGGAGTTCCTACAATGAGCAGTTCTTC	CASSQRTSGSSYNEQFF	TRBV19	TRBJ2-1	TRBD2	-
TGTGCCAGTAGTGCCCCGGGACTAGCGGTCGACAATGAGCAGTTCTTC	CASSAPGLAVDNEQFF	TRBV19	TRBJ2-1	TRBD2	few
TGTGCCAGCAGTCGACAGGGGGTGGCGGAAAAACTGTTTTTT	CASSRQGVAEKLFF	TRBV7-2	TRBJ1-4	TRBD1	few
TGTGCCAGCAGCTCCCGTGGACAGGGGAGCACTGAAGCTTTCTTT	CASSSRGQGSTEAFF	TRBV6-6	TRBJ1-1	TRBD1	-
TGTGCCACCAGTGTCGGACTAGCGGGCTACAATGAGCAGTTCTTC	CATSVGLAGYNEQFF	TRBV24-1	TRBJ2-1	TRBD2	-
TGTGCCAGCAGCGTAGAGGGGAAGGAGCCCCAGCATTTT	CASSVEGKEPQHF	TRBV9	TRBJ1-5	-	-
TGTGCCAGCAGTTCGACGAGGACAGCCACAGATACGCAGTATTTT	CASSSTRTATDTQYF	TRBV27	TRBJ2-3	-	-
TGTGCCAGTACCAAAAGGGGGCTCACAGGGGGTCTAGACAATCAGCCCCAGCATTTT	CASTKRGLTGGLDNQPQHF	TRBV19	TRBJ1-5	TRBD1	-
TGTGCCAGCAGCCCAACAGGGAACACTGAAGCTTTCTTT	CASSPTGNTEAFF	TRBV7-2	TRBJ1-1	-	few